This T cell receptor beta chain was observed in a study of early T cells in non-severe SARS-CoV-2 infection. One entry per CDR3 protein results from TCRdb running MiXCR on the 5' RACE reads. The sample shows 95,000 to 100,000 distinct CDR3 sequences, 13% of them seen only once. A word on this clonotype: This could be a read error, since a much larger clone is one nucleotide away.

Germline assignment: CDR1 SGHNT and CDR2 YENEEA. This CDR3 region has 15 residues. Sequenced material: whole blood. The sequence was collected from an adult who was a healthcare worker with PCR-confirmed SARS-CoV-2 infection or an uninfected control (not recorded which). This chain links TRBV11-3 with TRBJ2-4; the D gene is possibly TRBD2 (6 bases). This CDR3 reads CTSSLDGRAKNIQYF. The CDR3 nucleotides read TGTACCAGCAGCTTAGATGGGAGGGCCAAAAACATTCAGTACTTC. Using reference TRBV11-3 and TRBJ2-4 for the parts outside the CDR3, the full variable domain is EAGVVQSPRYKIIEKKQPVAFWCNPISGHNTLYWYLQNLGQGPELLIRYENEEAVDDSQLPKDRFSAERLKGVDSTLKIQPAELGDSAVYLCTSSLDGRAKNIQYFGAGTRLSVL.